This TCR beta chain came from a study of control samples from healthy donors and cancer patients. The data were produced by immunoSEQ multiplex PCR, yet TCRdb's version contains in-frame clones alone and is incomplete. The sample has 150,000 to 200,000 clones; approximately 94% are singletons. The germline gives CDR1 SGHRS, CDR2 YFSETQ. CDR3 size: 15 residues. Trimming shortened V by 1 base and J by 2 bases, and 11 bases separated the two germline ends. This clone was seen more than once but under ten times. The V gene is TRBV5-1, the J gene TRBJ2-3; D gene ambiguous. This clonotype originated in a man aged 25-40 years in good health. The specimen was blood. The CDR3 sequence is CASSLYGETTDTQYF. The CDR3 DNA follows: TGCGCCAGCAGCTTGTATGGAGAGACCACAGATACGCAGTATTTT.